This TCR beta chain derives from a study of shared clonotypes between healthy human individuals. The data were produced by immunoSEQ multiplex PCR, yet TCRdb's version contains in-frame clones alone and is incomplete. The table shows some 2,500,000 clones, with approximately 90% occurring only once. Germline V lookup: CDR1 SEHNR, CDR2 FQNEAQ (reference sequence). The V end was cut by 1 base, the J end by 8 bases, with 8 bases between. CDR3 length: 12 residues. General study points: In this cohort, only blood was sampled, and tissue repertoires likely differ.

With respect to this clone: No antigen is known for it.

The chain recombines TRBV7-9 with TRBJ1-2; D ambiguous. This receptor was obtained from a man aged 18 to 29 in good health. Some clones in this sample may be carry-over from other donors' samples. The sequencing input was naive CD4+ T cells from PBMCs. The subset is: CD45RA+ positively selected. The CDR3 reads CASSLGPPGYTF. As DNA, the CDR3 is TGTGCCAGCAGCTTAGGGCCCCCAGGCTACACCTTC. Drawing the rest from reference TRBV7-9 and TRBJ1-2, the complete variable domain is DTGVSQNPRHKITKRGQNVTFRCDPISEHNRLYWYRQTLGQGPEFLTYFQNEAQLEKSRLLSDRFSAERPKGSFSTLEIQRTEQGDSAMYLCASSLGPPGYTFGSGTRLTVV.